This TCR beta chain emerged from a study of response to subunit inactivated influenza vaccine. Note on this clonotype: The antigen is not known.

Study-wide findings and caveats: Only a handful of new T cells, the authors suggested, are recruited with each seasonal influenza vaccination.

V lost 3 bases to trimming and J lost 2 bases, with 20 bases between them. Looked up from germline, CDR1 is LNHDA and CDR2 is SQIVND (reference sequence). This CDR3 contains 18 residues. TCRdb passed the RT-PCR reads through MiXCR, listing each CDR3 protein once. This sample carries about half a million distinct CDR3 sequences, 7.5% to 8.5% of them seen once, and the ten largest clones take over 10%. The source material was PBMCs from blood, sampled 23 to 25 months after vaccination. The J gene is TRBJ1-5, the V gene TRBV19; D is ambiguous. This receptor was identified in a man aged 50-75 years who received an inactivated influenza vaccine. The CDR3 DNA reads TGTGCCAGTAGTATGATGGTCGGCGGGCCTGGGGGCAATCAGCCCCAGCATTTT. This sequence encodes CASSMMVGGPGGNQPQHF.